Listed here are 26 T cell receptor beta chains from one sample, sequenced in a study of molecular identifiers for immune sequencing clone quantification. MiXCR, applied by TCRdb to the PCR reads, yields one record per CDR3 protein. The repertoire consists of about 640,000 distinct CDR3 sequences, with 15% to 20% occurring once and the leading ten covering 0.75% to 0.95%. Sequencing used naive CD8+ T cells from blood, with Jurkat cell RNA spiked in. Subset meaning: FACS-sorted CD8+CD4-CCR7+CD45RA+ naive T cells. The source of these receptors is a human donor in good health. Some libraries in this study had Jurkat cell RNA spiked in.

This clonotype was observed a handful of times. The J gene is TRBJ1-2, the V gene TRBV4-1, with TRBD1 matching 9 bases. CDR1 and CDR2 from the germline V gene are MGHRA and YSYEKL. The V gene end was trimmed by 1 base and the J gene end by 5 bases; junction bases not matched to a gene: 14. This CDR3 comprises 18 residues. CDR3 in amino acids: CASSQVASTGGGYYGYTF. As DNA, the CDR3 is TGCGCCAGCAGCCAAGTCGCTTCAACAGGGGGCGGTTATTATGGCTACACCTTC.

In this sample, this clonotype turned up a few times. The rearrangement uses TRBV9 and TRBJ1-3; D ambiguous. CDR3 length equals 15 residues. Germline CDR1 and CDR2: SGDLS and YYNGEE. V was clipped by 0 bases and J by 0 bases, with 7 bases between them. CDR3 amino acids: CASSVGGSSGNTIYF. For the CDR3, the DNA is TGTGCCAGCAGCGTAGGGGGAAGCTCTGGAAACACCATATATTTT.

This clonotype was observed a handful of times. This chain joins TRBV6-5 and TRBJ2-1; a possible D gene is TRBD2 (7 bases). The V gene lost 8 bases and the J gene lost 1 base, with 18 bases spanning the gap. Germline V gene sequence: CDR1 MNHEY, CDR2 SVGAGI. The CDR3 covers 16 residues. CDR3 protein: CASGLTGGQSYNEQFF. The CDR3 DNA reads as TGTGCCAGCGGTTTGACCGGGGGGCAATCCTACAATGAGCAGTTCTTC.

This clonotype has just a few counts. The chain joins TRBV18 to TRBJ2-1; D is undetermined. The V and J ends lost 1 base and 2 bases respectively, with 6 bases between them. Germline CDR1 is KGHSH and CDR2 is LQKENI. This CDR3 is built from 14 residues. The chain's CDR3 is CASSPLGAYNEQFF. CDR3 sequence (DNA): TGTGCCAGCTCACCACTCGGCGCCTACAATGAGCAGTTCTTC.

To note about this clonotype: Since the CDR3 does not end with the conserved phenylalanine or tryptophan, this likely comes from a read error. CDR3 in DNA: TGCGCCAGCAGCCAAGAGATAGCAGGGGCTGCAACTAATGAAAAACTGTTTTAT. Protein product: CASSQEIAGAATNEKLFY. The V and J genes are TRBV4-3 and TRBJ1-4; possibly TRBD1 for D (6 bases). Germline values: CDR1 LGHNA, CDR2 YSLEER. The V gene lost 0 bases and the J gene lost 0 bases, with 14 bases spanning the gap. The CDR3 runs to 18 residues.

This clonotype was seen ten or more times. The rearrangement links TRBV19 to TRBJ2-5; D unresolved. V lost 8 bases and J 0 bases, leaving 16 bases between the germline ends. CDR1 is LNHDA, CDR2 SQIVND, per germline (reference sequence). The CDR3 is made up of 15 amino acids. CDR3 residues: CASSWARENQETQYF. In DNA, the CDR3 is TGTGCCAGTTCTTGGGCTAGAGAAAACCAAGAGACCCAGTACTTC.

This chain links TRBV7-9 with TRBJ2-2; D not resolved. Trimming stripped 5 bases from V and 2 bases from J, with 15 bases between. Per germline, CDR1 SEHNR and CDR2 FQNEAQ (reference sequence). The CDR3 sequence is 16 residues long. In nucleotides, the CDR3 is TGTGCCAGCAGCCCAAGTCCGATACAAAACACCGGGGAGCTGTTTTTT. Translated: CASSPSPIQNTGELFF. Variable domain in full (rest from reference TRBV7-9 and TRBJ2-2): DTGVSQNPRHKITKRGQNVTFRCDPISEHNRLYWYRQTLGQGPEFLTYFQNEAQLEKSRLLSDRFSAERPKGSFSTLEIQRTEQGDSAMYLCASSPSPIQNTGELFFGEGSRLTVL.

The J gene is TRBJ2-7, the V gene TRBV11-2; a possible D gene is TRBD1 (6 bases). The germline V gene encodes CDR1 SGHAT and CDR2 FQNNGV. CDR3 size: 15 residues. Between the trimmed V and J ends, which lost 4 bases and 2 bases, there was a span of 15 bases. CDR3 bases: TGTGCCAGCAGCTCAGGGGCTGGGACCCCCTACGAGCAGTACTTC. Translated: CASSSGAGTPYEQYF.

This clonotype came up many times. The genes are TRBV27 and TRBJ2-7; 9 nucleotides match TRBD2. J was trimmed by 5 bases and V by 5 bases; bases with no gene match: 7. CDR1 is MNHEY and CDR2 is SMNVEV in the germline V gene (reference sequence). This CDR3 is built from 14 residues. CDR3 sequence (DNA): TGTGCCAGCAGTCCGGGACTAGCTAGGCACGAGCAGTACTTC. Translation: CASSPGLARHEQYF.

The CDR3, as DNA: TGTGCCTGGAGTGTCGACACCAACACTGAAGCTTTCTTT. Residues: CAWSVDTNTEAFF. The rearrangement joins TRBV30 to TRBJ1-1; D ambiguous. V was trimmed by 0 bases and J by 2 bases, leaving 7 bases between them. Germline V gene data show CDR1 as GTSNPN and CDR2 as SVGIG (reference sequence). CDR3 length: 13 residues.

This clonotype was seen at least ten times. The chain carries TRBV27 and TRBJ1-5; D is ambiguous. Germline loops: CDR1 MNHEY, CDR2 SMNVEV (reference sequence). This CDR3 spans 14 amino acids. With 3 bases removed from V and 3 bases from J, the gap between germline ends came to 9 bases. The CDR3 here is CASSFLGSNQPQHF. In nucleotides, the CDR3 is TGTGCCAGCAGTTTTTTGGGGTCCAATCAGCCCCAGCATTTT.

This clonotype has ten or more counts. The V call is TRBV12-3 or TRBV12-4, the J call TRBJ2-5; 9 bases align to TRBD1. This CDR3 spans 14 amino acids. With V trimmed by 6 bases and J by 2 bases, 4 bases remained unmatched. In nucleotides, the CDR3 is TGTGCCAGCAGACAAGGACAGGGGCAAGAGACCCAGTACTTC. Translation: CASRQGQGQETQYF.

This clonotype came up once. The conserved final phenylalanine or tryptophan is absent from the CDR3, which likely points to a read error. V usage is TRBV6-1 and J usage is TRBJ1-2, with D perhaps TRBD1 (5 bases). CDR1 is MNHNS and CDR2 is SASEGT in the germline V gene. This CDR3 comprises 16 residues. The V end lost 2 bases, the J end lost 3 bases, and 16 bases lay between the germline ends. The CDR3 loop is CASSERGYLVDYGYTI. The CDR3 bases are TGTGCCAGCAGTGAACGGGGGTACTTGGTAGACTATGGCTACACCATC.

This clonotype turned up a few times. The chain links TRBV13 to TRBJ1-1, with TRBD1 as a possible D gene (5 bases). This CDR3 has 14 residues. CDR1 PRHDT and CDR2 FYEKMQ come from the germline V gene (reference sequence). Between the trimmed V and J ends, which lost 3 bases and 5 bases, there was a span of 13 bases. CDR3 coding DNA: TGTGCCAGCAGCTTGGGGCAGCCTTGGACTGAAGCTTTCTTT. This gives the protein CASSLGQPWTEAFF.

This clonotype showed up just a few times. This chain links TRBV12-3 or TRBV12-4 with TRBJ1-6, with TRBD1 as a possible D gene (6 bases). The ends were cut back, 4 bases at V and 4 bases at J, with 14 bases in the middle. CDR3 size: 16 residues. CDR3 in amino acids: CASSSQGGEYNSPLHF. CDR3 coding DNA: TGTGCCAGCAGTTCACAGGGTGGGGAGTATAATTCACCCCTCCACTTT.

The chain uses TRBV27 and TRBJ2-7; tentatively, D is TRBD1 or TRBD2 (6 bases each). The germline V gene has CDR1 MNHEY and CDR2 SMNVEV (reference sequence). Trimming took 4 bases from V and 5 from J, leaving 15 bases between them. There are 14 residues in the CDR3. This CDR3 reads CASSSSTGGNEQYF. CDR3 DNA sequence: TGTGCCAGCAGTTCATCGACAGGAGGGAACGAGCAGTACTTC.

As regards this clonotype: This could be a read error, since a much larger clone is one nucleotide away. J is TRBJ1-1 and V is TRBV7-2, with TRBD1 matching 12 bases. The CDR3 consists of 14 residues. Germline values: CDR1 SGHTA, CDR2 FQGNSA. V was pared by 6 bases and J by 1 base, with 0 bases of the junction left unmatched. The CDR3 loop reads CASRGQGANTEAFF. The CDR3 region has the DNA TGTGCCAGCAGGGGACAGGGGGCGAACACTGAAGCTTTCTTT.

In the case of this clonotype: This may arise from a read error, as a much more abundant clone is one base away. The rearrangement links TRBV24-1 to TRBJ2-3, with D hard to call. This CDR3 comprises 13 residues. Looked up from germline, CDR1 is KGHDR and CDR2 is SFDVKD. DNA for the CDR3: TGTGCCACCAGTGATCTCCCCACAGATACGCTGTATTTT. It is translated as CATSDLPTDTLYF.

This chain links TRBV12-3 or TRBV12-4 with TRBJ1-5; D remains unclear. Trimming cost V 6 bases and J 7 bases, with 10 bases left between them. The CDR3 is 12 residues long. In nucleotides, the CDR3 is TGTGCCAGCAGCTGGCTGCCCCAGCCCCAGCATTTT. Protein: CASSWLPQPQHF.

On this clonotype: A read error may produce the germline difference seen at one junction end. This chain links TRBV27 with TRBJ2-7; D is possibly TRBD1 (5 bases). This CDR3 comprises 13 residues. In germline, CDR1 is MNHEY, CDR2 SMNVEV (reference sequence). For the CDR3, the DNA is TGTGCCAGCAGCCTAGGGGCCGCCTACGAGCAGTGCTTC. Translation gives CASSLGAAYEQCF.

As for this clonotype: Compared with germline, one end of the junction differs, possibly owing to a read error. The genes are TRBV27 and TRBJ2-2; D remains ambiguous. CDR3 length: 15 residues. CDR1 and CDR2 from the germline V gene are MNHEY and SMNVEV (reference sequence). This chain's CDR3 is CAGSPSWVLQGELFF. CDR3 DNA: TGTGCCGGCAGTCCCTCCTGGGTCCTTCAGGGGGAGCTGTTTTTT.

This clonotype was detected many times. In DNA form, the CDR3 reads TGTGCCAGCAGCTCACCGACCGCGCTCAATGAGCAGTTCTTC. Protein: CASSSPTALNEQFF. This sequence joins TRBV11-2 and TRBJ2-1, with no clear D. The CDR3 has 14 residues. Germline V CDR1 and CDR2: SGHAT, FQNNGV. V lost 4 bases and J 6 bases, leaving 13 bases between the germline ends.

Comments on this clonotype: One base away lies a much larger clone, so this may be a sequencing read error. The genes are TRBV19 and TRBJ1-2; D gene uncertain. The CDR3 is 13 residues long. CDR1 is LNHDA, CDR2 SQIVND, per germline (reference sequence). The CDR3 spells CASSPDGPYGYPF. In nucleotides, the CDR3 is TGTGCCAGTAGTCCCGACGGACCCTATGGCTACCCCTTC.

The table lists this clonotype with many counts. The V gene is TRBV3-1, the J gene TRBJ1-2; unclear D gene. The CDR3 length is 12 residues. Trimming took off 4 bases at V and 5 bases at J, with 8 bases between the two ends. Germline V CDR1 and CDR2: LGHDT, YNNKEL (reference sequence). The CDR3: CASSLTYYGYTF. The CDR3 bases are TGTGCCAGCAGCCTGACGTATTATGGCTACACCTTC.

This CDR3 is CASSKEERQSYEQYF. The CDR3 nucleotides are TGTGCCAGCAGCAAAGAAGAACGACAGTCCTACGAGCAGTACTTC. V gene TRBV21-1 combines with J gene TRBJ2-7; no DNA check was done on the table's D call, TRBD1. TRBV21-1 is recorded as a pseudogene. The CDR3 runs to 15 residues.

This clonotype was observed at least ten times. The V and J genes are TRBV6-5 and TRBJ2-7; TRBD2 matches 13 bases. The V and J ends lost 5 bases and 0 bases, in that order; junction bases with no gene match: 7. The germline V gene has CDR1 MNHEY and CDR2 SVGAGI. The CDR3 extends over 17 amino acids. CDR3 in amino acids: CASSTKTSGRTSYEQYF. The CDR3 region has the DNA TGTGCCAGCAGTACTAAGACTAGCGGGAGGACCTCCTACGAGCAGTACTTC.